The sequence of this T cell receptor beta chain was determined in a study of shared clonotypes between healthy human individuals. In its sample, this clone was seen once. Germline values: CDR1 SGHNT, CDR2 YYREEE (reference sequence). The CDR3 loop spans 14 amino acids. Some clones are missing from TCRdb's copy, which holds only in-frame ones; the method was immunoSEQ multiplex PCR. The table includes about 480,000 clones, 60% to 85% detected once. Study donors comprised healthy, HIV-negative adults devoid of recent acute infection or vaccination. Genomic DNA for unsorted samples was obtained from about 88 million PBMCs.

The rearrangement uses TRBV5-4 and TRBJ2-5; a weak D match, TRBD1 (6 bases). The DNA end lines up better with TRBJ2-7; the J call may be wrong. Source material: PBMCs. The clonotype originates from a woman in her thirties or forties in good health. Some clones in this sample may be carry-over from other donors' samples. In nucleotides, the CDR3 is TGTGCCAGCAGCTTGGGTCTGGGGGCGTACGAGCAGTACTTC. Translation gives CASSLGLGAYEQYF.